This entry concerns a single T cell receptor (beta chain). As yet, its antigen is unknown. Germline V lookup: CDR1 SGHTA, CDR2 FQGNSA. Germline trimming cut 5 bases from V and 4 bases from J; bases unmatched to any gene: 10. The CDR3 is 17 residues long. Data came from immunoSEQ multiplex PCR; TCRdb stores just in-frame clones and leaves some out. The sample shows just over 90,000 clones, 80% to 90% of them seen only once. This specimen belongs to a study of T cell responses to AZD1222 COVID-19 vaccine. Study results and limitations: Variant regions that are unmutated are reportedly the target of nearly half of spike-specific TCRs. Vaccine-related CD4 TCRs covered spike, predominating at 160-218 and 743-854.

This sequence originates from an adult who received the AZD1222 COVID-19 vaccine. This sequence joins TRBV7-2 and TRBJ2-3, with TRBD2 identical over 12 bases. The source was peripheral blood, collected 28 days after the second AZD1222 dose. CDR3 sequence: CASSPRRTSGEPDTQYF. In nucleotides, the CDR3 is TGTGCCAGCAGCCCCCGAAGGACTAGCGGGGAGCCAGATACGCAGTATTTT.